This T cell receptor (beta chain) is from a study of early T cells in non-severe SARS-CoV-2 infection. This clonotype appeared a few times. CDR1 and CDR2 (germline): ENHRY, SYGVKD. V was pared by 6 bases and J by 1 base, with 7 bases between. The length of the CDR3 is 14 residues. TCRdb recomputed calls from the 5' RACE reads with MiXCR, one row per CDR3 protein. The sample has over 80,000 distinct CDR3 sequences; more than 13% are singletons. The TCR sequence derives from an adult who was a healthcare worker with PCR-confirmed SARS-CoV-2 infection or an uninfected control (not recorded which). Sequencing used whole blood. This chain links TRBV10-3 with TRBJ2-6, with D unresolved. The CDR3 loop reads CAIRKGSGANVLTF. CDR3 sequence (DNA): TGTGCCATCAGAAAAGGTTCTGGGGCCAACGTCCTGACTTTC.